The clone carrying this T cell receptor (beta chain) turned up a few times. Its antigen is unidentified. cDNA synthesis used the whole RNA isolate, giving expressed TCRB sequences. Produced via immunoSEQ multiplex PCR; TCRdb's table is partial and in-frame only. Altogether some 330,000 clones are present, more than 9.5% being singletons, with the ten largest covering roughly 0.014%. Cells sorted by CD45RO/CCR7/CD25/CD127/CD95/CD27 comprised CD4+ naive, central memory, regulatory and stem cell-like memory cells. The sample is drawn from a study of beta chain features in type 1 diabetes. Study-wide findings and caveats: Individuals with type 1 diabetes displayed fewer insertions and more deletions at VDJ junctions.

This TCR came from a woman aged 30 to 39 in good health. The specimen sequenced was naive CD4+ T cells from blood.

The CDR3 here is CASSKSDSSYEQYF. CDR3 DNA: TGTGCCAGCAGCAAATCCGACAGCTCCTACGAGCAGTACTTC. The chain carries TRBV11-1 and TRBJ2-7; D is possibly TRBD1 (5 bases). There are 14 residues in the CDR3. Germline V lookup: CDR1 SGHAT, CDR2 FQDESV (reference sequence). The V end lost 5 bases, the J end lost 0 bases, and 11 bases lay between the germline ends.